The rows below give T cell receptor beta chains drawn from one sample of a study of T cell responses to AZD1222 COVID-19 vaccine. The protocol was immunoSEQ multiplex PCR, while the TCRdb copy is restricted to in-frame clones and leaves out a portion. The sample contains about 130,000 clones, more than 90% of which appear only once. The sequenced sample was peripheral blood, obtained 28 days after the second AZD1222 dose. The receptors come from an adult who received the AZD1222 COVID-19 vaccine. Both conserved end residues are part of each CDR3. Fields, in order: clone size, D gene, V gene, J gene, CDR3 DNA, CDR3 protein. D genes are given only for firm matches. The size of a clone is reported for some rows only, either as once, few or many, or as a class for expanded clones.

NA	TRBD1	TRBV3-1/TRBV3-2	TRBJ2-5	TGTGCCAGCAGCCACAGGACAGGGGTTGGGGAAGAGACCCAGTACTTC	CASSHRTGVGEETQYF
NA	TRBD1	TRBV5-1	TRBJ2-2	TGCGCCAGCTTTCGGACAGGGTACACCGGGGAGCTGTTTTTT	CASFRTGYTGELFF
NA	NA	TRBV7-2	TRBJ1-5	TGTGCCAGCAGCTCCCAAGGCGGGGGCAGCAATCAGCCCCAGCATTTT	CASSSQGGGSNQPQHF
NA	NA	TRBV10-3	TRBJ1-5	TGTGCCATCATAGTTACGGGTATACGAATTCAGCCCCAGCATTTT	CAIIVTGIRIQPQHF
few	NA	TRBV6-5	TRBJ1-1	TGTGCCAGCAGTTCCCAGGTGGATAGGACTGAAGCTTTCTTT	CASSSQVDRTEAFF
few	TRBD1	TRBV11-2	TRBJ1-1	TGTGCCAGCAGCTCCTGGGACAGGGGGCAATCGGCTTTCTTT	CASSSWDRGQSAFF
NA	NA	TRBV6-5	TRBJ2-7	TGTGCCAGCAGTTACGCGTATTCCTACGAGCAGTACTTC	CASSYAYSYEQYF
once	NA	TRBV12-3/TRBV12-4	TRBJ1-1	TGTGCCAGCAGCAGTTACACTGAAGCTTTCTTT	CASSSYTEAFF
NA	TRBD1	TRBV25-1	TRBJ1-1	TGTGCCAGCAGTGAACGGACAGGGCTGACTGAAGCTTTCTTT	CASSERTGLTEAFF
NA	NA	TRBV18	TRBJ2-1	TGTGCCAGCTCACCACCGTGGGGAGCGAATGAGCAGTTCTTC	CASSPPWGANEQFF
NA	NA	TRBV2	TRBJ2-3	TGTGCCAGCATGGACGGATTCACAGATACGCAGTATTTT	CASMDGFTDTQYF
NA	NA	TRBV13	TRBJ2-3	TGTGCCAGCAGCCCGGAAATACGCACAGATACGCAGTATTTT	CASSPEIRTDTQYF
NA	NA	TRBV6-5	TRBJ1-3	TGTGCCAGCAGGGGGACGCGAGGAAACACCATATATTTT	CASRGTRGNTIYF
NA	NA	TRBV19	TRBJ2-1	TGTGCCAGTAGCCTTAGCGGCTACAATGAGCAGTTCTTC	CASSLSGYNEQFF
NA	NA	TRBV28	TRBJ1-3	TGTGCCAGCAGTTTAGGGAGAAACACCATATATTTT	CASSLGRNTIYF
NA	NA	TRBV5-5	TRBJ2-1	TGTGCCAGCCGCCGGGACGGCGAGTCCAATGAGCAGTTCTTC	CASRRDGESNEQFF
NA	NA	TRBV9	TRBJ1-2	TGTGCCAGCAGCGTAGGAGGGGAGTCCTCTGATGGCTACACCTTC	CASSVGGESSDGYTF
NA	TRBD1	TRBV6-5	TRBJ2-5	TGTGCCAGCAGTCGTAGAGACAGGGAACAAGAGACCCAGTACTTC	CASSRRDREQETQYF
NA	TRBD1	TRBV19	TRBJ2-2	TGTGCCAGTAGTAAACAGGGGGGCACCGGGGAGCTGTTTTTT	CASSKQGGTGELFF
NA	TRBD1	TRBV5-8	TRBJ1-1	TGTGCCAGCAGCTTGGAACAGGGGGCGAACACTGAAGCTTTCTTT	CASSLEQGANTEAFF
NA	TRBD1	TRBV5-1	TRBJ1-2	TGCGCCAGCAGCTGGGGGACAGGGGCTAACTATGGCTACACCTTC	CASSWGTGANYGYTF
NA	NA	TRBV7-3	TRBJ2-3	TGTGCCAGCAGTTCAGAGGGAGATACGCAGTATTTT	CASSSEGDTQYF
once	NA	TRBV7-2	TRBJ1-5	TGTGCCAGCAGCCCGACAAGTTCAAATCAGCCCCAGCATTTT	CASSPTSSNQPQHF
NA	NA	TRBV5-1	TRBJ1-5	TGCGCCAGCAGCTTGGATACCTCCACCGATCAGCCCCAGCATTTT	CASSLDTSTDQPQHF
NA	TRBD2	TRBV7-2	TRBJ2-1	TGTGCCAGCAGCTTAGGGACTAGCGGCTACAATGAGCAGTTCTTC	CASSLGTSGYNEQFF
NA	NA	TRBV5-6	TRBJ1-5	TGTGCCAGCAGCTTGTCGGGGGGGCAGCCCCAGCATTTT	CASSLSGGQPQHF